Shown below are 12 T cell receptor beta chains from a single sample sequenced in a study of shared clonotypes between healthy human individuals. Profiled with immunoSEQ multiplex PCR; TCRdb holds only in-frame clones, not every one. The sample shows some 980,000 clones, 76% of them seen only once. The specimen was memory CD4+ T cells sorted from blood. Noted subset: CD45RA-negative fraction. The receptors were sampled from a man younger than 35 in good health.

The rearrangement joins TRBV6-5 to TRBJ1-1, with no clear D. Trimming stripped 4 bases from V and 7 bases from J, with 10 bases between. The CDR3 covers 12 residues. Germline V gene sequence: CDR1 MNHEY, CDR2 SVGAGI. CDR3 amino acids: CASSSRALEAFF. In DNA form, the CDR3 reads TGTGCCAGCAGTTCCCGGGCCCTTGAAGCTTTCTTT.

V is TRBV19 and J is TRBJ2-2, with 7 bases aligning to TRBD1. Germline assignment: CDR1 LNHDA and CDR2 SQIVND (reference sequence). V shed 6 bases, J shed 2 bases, and the junction held 9 bases outside the gene matches. The CDR3 is made up of 16 amino acids. This chain's CDR3 is CASSLRVGGNTGELFF. In DNA, the CDR3 is TGTGCCAGTAGCCTACGGGTAGGGGGCAACACCGGGGAGCTGTTTTTT.

The gene calls are TRBV5-1 and TRBJ1-3; D is ambiguous. V gave up 0 bases and J gave up 2 bases, with 9 bases separating them. Germline CDR1 reads SGHRS; CDR2 reads YFSETQ. This CDR3 is 15 amino acids long. The CDR3 reads CASSLVEGTGNTIYF. The DNA for the CDR3 is TGCGCCAGCAGCTTGGTGGAGGGAACTGGAAACACCATATATTTT.

V usage is TRBV2 and J usage is TRBJ2-7; D remains ambiguous. The V and J ends lost 6 bases and 7 bases respectively, with 10 bases between them. Per germline, CDR1 SNHLY and CDR2 FYNNEI. The CDR3 contains 11 residues. The CDR3 region has the DNA TGTGCCAGCAGCCTTTATGATGAGCAGTACTTC. Amino acids: CASSLYDEQYF. The full variable domain, with the rest looked up from reference TRBV2 and TRBJ2-7, is EPEVTQTPSHQVTQMGQEVILRCVPISNHLYFYWYRQILGQKVEFLVSFYNNEISEKSEIFDDQFSVERPDGSNFTLKIRSTKLEDSAMYFCASSLYDEQYFGPGTRLTVT.

The chain employs TRBV6-5 and TRBJ2-1, with D perhaps TRBD1 (5 bases). CDR3 size: 15 residues. Germline assignment: CDR1 MNHEY and CDR2 SVGAGI. Trimming left V 0 bases short and J 9 bases short, with 15 bases between. CDR3 DNA sequence: TGTGCCAGCAGTTACTCGTACAGGTCCTCGGGTGAGCAGTTCTTC. Translated: CASSYSYRSSGEQFF.

The rearrangement joins TRBV11-2 to TRBJ1-2; D might be TRBD1 (5 bases). Trimming pared 0 bases from V and 6 bases from J, leaving 14 bases between. This CDR3 is built from 15 residues. Per germline, CDR1 SGHAT and CDR2 FQNNGV. CDR3 protein: CASSLDLGGRDGYTF. Here the CDR3 DNA reads TGTGCCAGCAGCTTAGATTTGGGGGGAAGGGATGGCTACACCTTC.

The chain recombines TRBV13 with TRBJ1-2, with 7 bases fitting TRBD1. J lost 6 bases, V lost 4 bases, and 5 bases had no gene match. This CDR3 comprises 13 residues. Germline CDR1 PRHDT, CDR2 FYEKMQ (reference sequence). In DNA, the CDR3 is TGTGCCAGCAGCTCGGACAGGAATCATGGCTACACCTTC. Encoded protein: CASSSDRNHGYTF.

A few counts support this clone. This sequence joins TRBV7-2 and TRBJ2-3, with 13 bases aligning to TRBD2. This CDR3 has 15 amino acids. The V gene end was trimmed by 5 bases and the J gene end by 3 bases; junction bases not matched to a gene: 2. Germline V CDR1 and CDR2: SGHTA, FQGNSA. For the CDR3, the DNA is TGTGCCAGCAGCCGGACTAGCGGGAGAACAGATACGCAGTATTTT. This translates into CASSRTSGRTDTQYF. Full variable domain (outside the CDR3, taken from reference TRBV7-2 and TRBJ2-3): GAGVSQSPSNKVTEKGKDVELRCDPISGHTALYWYRQSLGQGLEFLIYFQGNSAPDKSGLPSDRFSAERTGGSVSTLTIQRTQQEDSAVYLCASSRTSGRTDTQYFGPGTRLTVL.

The chain combines TRBV28 with TRBJ1-5; D possibly corresponds to TRBD1 (6 bases). CDR3 length: 15 amino acids. Germline V gives CDR1 MDHEN, CDR2 SYDVKM. V was shortened by 5 bases and J by 6 bases, with 17 bases between the two germline ends. CDR3 coding DNA: TGTGCCAGCAGTGTCCCCGGGGGGCGAGGTCAGCCCCAGCATTTT. This encodes CASSVPGGRGQPQHF.

V usage is TRBV28 and J usage is TRBJ2-7; 13 bases agree with TRBD2. Germline V gene sequence: CDR1 MDHEN, CDR2 SYDVKM. There are 15 residues in the CDR3. Unmatched junction bases numbered 4, after V lost 5 bases and J lost 3 bases. CDR3 nucleotide sequence: TGTGCCAGCAGTCCCGGGACTAGCGGGGACTACGAGCAGTACTTC. Protein sequence: CASSPGTSGDYEQYF.

This chain connects TRBV7-9 to TRBJ1-1, with D tentatively TRBD1 (6 bases). V shed 5 bases and J shed 2 bases, with 18 bases lying between them. The CDR3 length is 16 residues. CDR1 is SEHNR and CDR2 is FQNEAQ in the germline V gene (reference sequence). The CDR3 bases are TGTGCCAGCAGCCTCCAAGGGGGGAGCAGTAACACTGAAGCTTTCTTT. It codes for CASSLQGGSSNTEAFF. Using reference TRBV7-9 and TRBJ1-1 for the parts outside the CDR3, the full variable domain is DTGVSQNPRHKITKRGQNVTFRCDPISEHNRLYWYRQTLGQGPEFLTYFQNEAQLEKSRLLSDRFSAERPKGSFSTLEIQRTEQGDSAMYLCASSLQGGSSNTEAFFGQGTRLTVV.

The chain joins TRBV6-1 to TRBJ1-3; no clear D gene. V lost 2 bases and J lost 0, with 11 bases in between. The germline V gene has CDR1 MNHNS and CDR2 SASEGT. CDR3 size: 16 residues. The CDR3 DNA sequence: TGTGCCAGCAGTGAAAGGACGGCGGACTCTGGAAACACCATATATTTT. Translated: CASSERTADSGNTIYF.